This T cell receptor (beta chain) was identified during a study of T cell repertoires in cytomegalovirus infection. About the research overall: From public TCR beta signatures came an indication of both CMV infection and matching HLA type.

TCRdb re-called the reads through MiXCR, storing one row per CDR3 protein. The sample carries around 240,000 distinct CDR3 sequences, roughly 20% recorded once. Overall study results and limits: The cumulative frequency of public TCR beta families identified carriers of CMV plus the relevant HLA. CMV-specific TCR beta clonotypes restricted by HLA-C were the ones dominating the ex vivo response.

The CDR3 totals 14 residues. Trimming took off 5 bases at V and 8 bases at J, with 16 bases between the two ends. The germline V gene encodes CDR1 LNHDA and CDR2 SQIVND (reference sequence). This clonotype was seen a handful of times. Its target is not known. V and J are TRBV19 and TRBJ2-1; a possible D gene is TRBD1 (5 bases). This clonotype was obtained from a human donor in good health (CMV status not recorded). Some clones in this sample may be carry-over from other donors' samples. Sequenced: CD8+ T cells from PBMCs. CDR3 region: CASSLSTGFYEQFF. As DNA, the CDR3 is TGTGCCAGTAGTTTGAGCACAGGCTTTTATGAGCAGTTCTTC.